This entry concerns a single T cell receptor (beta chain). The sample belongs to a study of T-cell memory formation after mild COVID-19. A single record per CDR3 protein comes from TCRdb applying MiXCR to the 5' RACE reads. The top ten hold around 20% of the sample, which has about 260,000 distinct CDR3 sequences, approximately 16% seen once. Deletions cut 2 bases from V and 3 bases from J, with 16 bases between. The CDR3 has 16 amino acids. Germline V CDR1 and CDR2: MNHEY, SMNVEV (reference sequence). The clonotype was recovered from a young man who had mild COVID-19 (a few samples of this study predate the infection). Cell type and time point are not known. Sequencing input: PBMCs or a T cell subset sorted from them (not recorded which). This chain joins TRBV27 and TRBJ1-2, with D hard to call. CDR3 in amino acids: CASSLRRAMRDYGYTF. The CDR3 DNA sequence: TGTGCCAGCAGTTTAAGAAGGGCCATGAGGGACTATGGCTACACCTTC.